This T cell receptor beta chain was observed in a study of cytotoxic CD8 clonotypes in ibrutinib-treated CLL (dated by TCRdb to the early 2020s). Regarding the study in general: The cohort had around twelve relapsed/refractory and roughly 14 treatment-naive patients; 17 to 18 were IGHV unmutated. Cryopreserved peripheral blood mononuclear cells were obtained prior to treatment, at the time of response, and at either disease progression or sustained remission. On average, each sample yielded 270,000 or so productive templates and around 100,000 productive rearrangements. The response samples were drawn at a median of approximately 12 months into treatment, with a range of roughly 6 to 40 months. Responses were partial in around 25 patients and complete in 2; after median about 5.5 years follow-up, about 14 stayed in remission and 12 progressed. Longitudinal samples were available for 26 of the 86 trial participants. Overall study outcomes, separate from this receptor: At ibrutinib response clonality went up, during sustained remission it held steady, and at progression it dropped back toward baseline. Sampling times were not matched between patients in sustained remission and patients whose disease was progressing, and lymph node repertoires were not examined. Baseline clonality was found to be higher than that of age-matched healthy donors and was strongly correlated with circulating CD8+ T-cell counts. Public clonotypes were rare and either contracted or stayed stable during treatment, and the rise in clonality at ibrutinib response reflected the expansion of private clonotypes.

For TCR beta library preparation, roughly 2 micrograms of genomic DNA were extracted from the cryopreserved PBMCs. Longitudinal blood samples from CLL patients on ibrutinib monotherapy were analyzed using high-throughput TCR beta sequencing. The patients took part in an open-label, single-center phase 2 trial of ibrutinib monotherapy. A MiSeq instrument was used for deep resolution sequencing, which targeted depths ranging from 1 in 1 million up to 1 in 200,000 T cells, with coverage averaging 10x for each clonotype. TCR beta libraries were generated with the immunoSEQ hsTCRB Kit. Per the authors' processing: Data were analyzed with ImmunoSEQ Data Assistant and ImmunoSEQ Analyzer, with V, D and J genes assigned per IMGT definitions. Clonality was computed as one minus normalized Shannon entropy of productive rearrangement frequencies, ranging from 0 to 1. Only overrepresented clonotypes making up at least 0.05% of the repertoire of each patient were included in the public clonotype analysis. About twelve repertoires from age-matched healthy donors, obtained from immuneACCESS, served as clonality controls. The table was pulled from immuneACCESS by TCRdb, which kept in-frame rearrangements only. Such tables lose some clones; where checked, under half of the loss comes from unresolved V genes, and the rest has no known cause. Clonal size and the V and J genes are those of that table, whereas D and trimming came from the DNA. Counted in this sample were tens of thousands of clones; over 45% of them appeared once. Approximately 20% of the sample is in the top ten clones.

The germline V gene provides CDR1 SGHTA and CDR2 FQGNSA. The CDR3 contains 13 residues, cysteine and phenylalanine counted. The CDR3 DNA has 39 bases and is translated from base 1. The junction shows trimming of 1 base on V and 4 bases on J, plus 7 bases between the germline ends. Remarks on this clone: Its recognized antigen is unknown. The record has no base qualities; no much larger clone is one base away.

Sequences were derived from PBMCs, sampled before ibrutinib treatment. The chain is encoded by TRBV7-2 joined to TRBJ1-1, with the D gene call left open. This receptor was taken from a human donor with chronic lymphocytic leukemia. The bases are TGTGCCAGCAGCTTAGGAAAAAGCACTGAAGCTTTCTTT. This sequence encodes CASSLGKSTEAFF.